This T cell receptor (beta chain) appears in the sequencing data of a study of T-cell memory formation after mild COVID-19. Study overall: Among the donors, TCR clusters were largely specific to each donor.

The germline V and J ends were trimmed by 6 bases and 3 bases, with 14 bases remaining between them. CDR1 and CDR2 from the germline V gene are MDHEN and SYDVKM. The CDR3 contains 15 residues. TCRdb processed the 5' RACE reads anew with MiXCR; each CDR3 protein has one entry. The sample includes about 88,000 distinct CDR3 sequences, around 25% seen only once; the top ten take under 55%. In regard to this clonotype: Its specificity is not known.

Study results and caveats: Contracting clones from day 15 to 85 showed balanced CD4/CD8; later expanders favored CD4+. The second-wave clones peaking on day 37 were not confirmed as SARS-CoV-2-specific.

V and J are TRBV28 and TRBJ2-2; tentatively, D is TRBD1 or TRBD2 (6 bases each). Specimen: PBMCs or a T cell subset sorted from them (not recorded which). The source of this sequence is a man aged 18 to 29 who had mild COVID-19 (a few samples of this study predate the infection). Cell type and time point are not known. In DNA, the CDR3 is TGTGCCAGCAGACTACAGGGACTCGACACCGGGGAGCTGTTTTTT. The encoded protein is CASRLQGLDTGELFF.